This is a list of T cell receptor beta chains from one sample in a study of regulatory T cells in long-lasting Graves disease. TCRdb itself ran the multiplex PCR reads through MiXCR, one entry per CDR3 protein. Of about 560,000 distinct CDR3 sequences listed, roughly 16% are singletons. The sample was also reused in another study, on T cells in Graves' hyperthyroidism and ophthalmopathy.

The sequenced sample was peripheral blood mononuclear cells (PBMCs), obtained at new diagnosis, from a patient treated with antithyroid drugs. Every receptor here comes from a man aged 18 to 29 with Graves disease. Both conserved end residues are trimmed from each CDR3. Each record gives: V gene, D gene, J gene, CDR3 protein. A D gene is named only where the DNA matches it firmly.

>TRBV20-1|.|TRBJ1-5
SARDPSLGPLESNQPQH
>TRBV4-1|TRBD2|TRBJ2-1
ASSQVGLAGGRGEQF
>TRBV5-1|.|TRBJ1-6
ASSDDNSPLH
>TRBV5-1|.|TRBJ2-2
ASSLDLDGELF
>TRBV2|TRBD2|TRBJ2-5
ASSEVSGGETQY
>TRBV7-8|.|TRBJ1-2
ASSVRETGYT
>TRBV6-1|.|TRBJ2-1
ATGADNEQF
>TRBV5-1|.|TRBJ2-2
ASSLFEVQGSNTGELF
>TRBV20-1|.|TRBJ2-2
SADPLNSPGTGELF
>TRBV5-4|.|TRBJ2-7
ASSLDEDAYEQY
>TRBV20-1|.|TRBJ2-2
SARGWRGSGKSGELF
>TRBV4-1|.|TRBJ1-1
ASSQGLENTEAF
>TRBV28|TRBD2|TRBJ2-3
ASRLPSGRADTQY
>TRBV12-5|TRBD1|TRBJ2-7
ASGSIPGQPYEQY
>TRBV2|TRBD1|TRBJ1-1
ASSSMDRGTEAF
>TRBV5-1|TRBD2|TRBJ2-1
ASSLFLAGGDNEQF
>TRBV7-9|TRBD2|TRBJ2-1
ASSLVFLAGNNEQF
>TRBV18|TRBD1|TRBJ2-3
ASSPSGTGRTDTQY
>TRBV15|.|TRBJ1-2
ATSRDRQNNYGYT
>TRBV28|TRBD2|TRBJ2-1
ASGLGSSGRNEQF
>TRBV28|TRBD1|TRBJ1-6
ASIAIGQGARSPLH
>TRBV7-9|TRBD1|TRBJ2-1
ASSSDRAYSYNEQF
>TRBV12-3/TRBV12-4|.|TRBJ2-3
ASRPGASTDTQY
>TRBV20-1|TRBD2|TRBJ2-1
SARDPGGGDSYNEQF
>TRBV20-1|.|TRBJ1-2
SARRTVNYGYT
>TRBV3-1|.|TRBJ1-2
ASSPAAGGNYGYT
>TRBV11-2|.|TRBJ2-7
ASSLGGRDRDEQY
>TRBV7-9|TRBD1|TRBJ1-2
ASSPHSGTGDIGYGYT
>TRBV20-1|.|TRBJ2-7
SARGGASTYEQY
>TRBV19|.|TRBJ1-1
ASRTGMNTEAF
>TRBV12-3/TRBV12-4|.|TRBJ2-7
ASSLRRAQYEQY
>TRBV3-1|TRBD2|TRBJ2-1
ASSPSSGTYNEQF
>TRBV12-5|.|TRBJ1-1
ASGPPGQGPGENTEAF
>TRBV30|.|TRBJ2-1
AWSGTQVYEQF
>TRBV7-9|TRBD1|TRBJ1-1
ASSPIQGAMNTEAF